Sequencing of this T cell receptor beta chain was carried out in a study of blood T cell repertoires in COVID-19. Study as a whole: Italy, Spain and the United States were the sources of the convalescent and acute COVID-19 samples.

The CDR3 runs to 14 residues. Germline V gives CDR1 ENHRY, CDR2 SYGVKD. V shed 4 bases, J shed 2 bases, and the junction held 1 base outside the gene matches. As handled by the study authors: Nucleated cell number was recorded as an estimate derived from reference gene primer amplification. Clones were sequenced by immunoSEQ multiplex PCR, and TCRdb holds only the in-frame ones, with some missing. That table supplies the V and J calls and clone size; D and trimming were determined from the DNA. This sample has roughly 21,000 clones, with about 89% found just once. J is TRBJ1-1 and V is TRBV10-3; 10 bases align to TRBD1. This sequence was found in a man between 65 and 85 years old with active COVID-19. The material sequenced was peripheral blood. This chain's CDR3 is CAISGTGGNTEAFF. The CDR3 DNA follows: TGTGCCATCAGTGGGACAGGGGGAAACACTGAAGCTTTCTTT.